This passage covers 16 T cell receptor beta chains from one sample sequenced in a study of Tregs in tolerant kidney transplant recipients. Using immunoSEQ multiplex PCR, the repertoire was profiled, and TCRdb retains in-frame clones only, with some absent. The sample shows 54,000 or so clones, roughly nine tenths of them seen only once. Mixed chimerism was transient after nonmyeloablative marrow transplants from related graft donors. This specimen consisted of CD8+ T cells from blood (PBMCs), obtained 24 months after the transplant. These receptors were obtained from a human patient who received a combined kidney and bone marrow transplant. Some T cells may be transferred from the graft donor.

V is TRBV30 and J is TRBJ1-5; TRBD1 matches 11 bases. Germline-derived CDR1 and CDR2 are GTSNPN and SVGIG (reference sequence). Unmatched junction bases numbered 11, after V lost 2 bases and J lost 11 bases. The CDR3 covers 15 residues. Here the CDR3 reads CAWSFPGTGGAAQHF. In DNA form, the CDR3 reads TGTGCCTGGAGTTTCCCCGGGACAGGGGGGGCAGCCCAGCATTTT.

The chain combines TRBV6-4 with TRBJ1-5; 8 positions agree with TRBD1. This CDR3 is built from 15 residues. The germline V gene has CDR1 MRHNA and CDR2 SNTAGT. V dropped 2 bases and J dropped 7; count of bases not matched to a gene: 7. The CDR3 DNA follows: TGTGCCAGCAGTGACGACAGGGGTCCGAGGCAGCCCCAGCATTTT. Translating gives CASSDDRGPRQPQHF.

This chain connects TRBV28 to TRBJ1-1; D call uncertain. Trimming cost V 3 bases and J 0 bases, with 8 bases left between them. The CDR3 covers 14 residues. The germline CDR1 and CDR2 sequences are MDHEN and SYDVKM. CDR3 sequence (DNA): TGTGCCAGCAGTTTCCAATTCATGAACACTGAAGCTTTCTTT. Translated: CASSFQFMNTEAFF.

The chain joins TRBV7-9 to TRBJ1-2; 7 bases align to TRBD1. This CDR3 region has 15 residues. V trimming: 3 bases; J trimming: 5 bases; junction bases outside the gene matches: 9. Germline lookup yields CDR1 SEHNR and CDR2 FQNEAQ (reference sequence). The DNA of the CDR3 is TGTGCCAGCAGCTTCCCCGGACAGGAGGATTATGGCTACACCTTC. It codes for CASSFPGQEDYGYTF. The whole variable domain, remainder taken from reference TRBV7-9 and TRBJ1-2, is DTGVSQNPRHKITKRGQNVTFRCDPISEHNRLYWYRQTLGQGPEFLTYFQNEAQLEKSRLLSDRFSAERPKGSFSTLEIQRTEQGDSAMYLCASSFPGQEDYGYTFGSGTRLTVV.

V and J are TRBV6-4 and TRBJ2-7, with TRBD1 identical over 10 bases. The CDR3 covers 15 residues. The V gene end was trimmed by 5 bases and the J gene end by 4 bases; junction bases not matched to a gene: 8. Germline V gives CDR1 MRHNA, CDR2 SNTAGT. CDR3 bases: TGTGCCAGCAGTACGCCGGGACAGGGGTTGTACGAGCAGTACTTC. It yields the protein CASSTPGQGLYEQYF.

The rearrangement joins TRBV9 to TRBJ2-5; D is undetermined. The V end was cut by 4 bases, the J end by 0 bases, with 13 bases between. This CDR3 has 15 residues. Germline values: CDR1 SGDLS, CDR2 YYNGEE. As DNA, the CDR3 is TGTGCCAGCAGCCCCCGAGGAAGCTACCAAGAGACCCAGTACTTC. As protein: CASSPRGSYQETQYF. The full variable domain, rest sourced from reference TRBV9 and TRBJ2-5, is DSGVTQTPKHLITATGQRVTLRCSPRSGDLSVYWYQQSLDQGLQFLIQYYNGEERAKGNILERFSAQQFPDLHSELNLSSLELGDSALYFCASSPRGSYQETQYFGPGTRLLVL.

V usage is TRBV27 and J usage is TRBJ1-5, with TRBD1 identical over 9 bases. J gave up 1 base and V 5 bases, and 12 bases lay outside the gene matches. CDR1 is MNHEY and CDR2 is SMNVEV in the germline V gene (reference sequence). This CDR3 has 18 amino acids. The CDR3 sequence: CASSPILGTGWSNQPQHF. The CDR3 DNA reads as TGTGCCAGCAGTCCTATCCTTGGGACAGGGTGGAGCAATCAGCCCCAGCATTTT.

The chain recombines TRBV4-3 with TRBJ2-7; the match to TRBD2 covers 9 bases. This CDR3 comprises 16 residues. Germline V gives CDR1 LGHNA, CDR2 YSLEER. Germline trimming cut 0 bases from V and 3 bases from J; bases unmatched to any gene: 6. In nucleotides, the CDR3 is TGCGCCAGCAGCCAAGAATCATGGCGGGAGGGCTACGAGCAGTACTTC. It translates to CASSQESWREGYEQYF.

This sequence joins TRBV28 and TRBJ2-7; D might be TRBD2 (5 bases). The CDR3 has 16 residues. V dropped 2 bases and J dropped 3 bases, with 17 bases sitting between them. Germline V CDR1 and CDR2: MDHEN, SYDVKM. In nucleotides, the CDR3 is TGTGCCAGCAGTTTAGTGGCGGGTAAAGTCGACTACGAGCAGTACTTC. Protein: CASSLVAGKVDYEQYF.

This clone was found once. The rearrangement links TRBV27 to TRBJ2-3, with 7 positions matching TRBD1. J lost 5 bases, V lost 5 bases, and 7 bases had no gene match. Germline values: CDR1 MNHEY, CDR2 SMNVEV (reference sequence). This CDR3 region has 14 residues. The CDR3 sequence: CASSHYRGVDTQYF. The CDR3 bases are TGTGCCAGCAGTCACTACAGGGGTGTAGATACGCAGTATTTT.

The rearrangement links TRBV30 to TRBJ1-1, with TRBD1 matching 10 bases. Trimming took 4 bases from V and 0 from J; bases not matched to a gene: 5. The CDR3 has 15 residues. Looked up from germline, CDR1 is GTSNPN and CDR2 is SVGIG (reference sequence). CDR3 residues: CAWKPGQGMNTEAFF. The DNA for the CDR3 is TGTGCCTGGAAGCCGGGACAGGGGATGAACACTGAAGCTTTCTTT.

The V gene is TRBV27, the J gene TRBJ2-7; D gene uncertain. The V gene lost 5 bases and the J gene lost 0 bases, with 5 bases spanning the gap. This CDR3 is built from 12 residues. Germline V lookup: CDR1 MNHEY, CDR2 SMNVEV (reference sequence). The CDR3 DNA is TGTGCCAGCAGTCCCTACTCCTACGAGCAGTACTTC. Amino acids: CASSPYSYEQYF.

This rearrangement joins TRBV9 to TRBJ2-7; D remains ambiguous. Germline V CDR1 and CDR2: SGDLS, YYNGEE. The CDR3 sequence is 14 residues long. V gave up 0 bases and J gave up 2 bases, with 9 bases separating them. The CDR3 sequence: CASSVGGTAYEQYF. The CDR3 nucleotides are TGTGCCAGCAGCGTAGGAGGTACGGCCTACGAGCAGTACTTC.

CDR3 residues: CASSWGQGWKTQYF. The DNA for the CDR3 is TGTGCCAGCAGCTGGGGACAGGGGTGGAAGACCCAGTACTTC. This sequence joins TRBV25-1 and TRBJ2-5, with 10 bases matching TRBD1. This CDR3 region has 14 residues. V lost 6 bases, J lost 6 bases, and 7 bases stayed unmatched. The germline CDR1 and CDR2 sequences are MGHDK and SYGVNS.

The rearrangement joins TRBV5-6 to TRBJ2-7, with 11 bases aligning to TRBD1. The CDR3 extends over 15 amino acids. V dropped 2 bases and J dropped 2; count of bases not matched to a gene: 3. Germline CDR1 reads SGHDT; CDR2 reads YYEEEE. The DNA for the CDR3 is TGTGCCAGCAGCTTAGGACAGGGGGCAGCCTACGAGCAGTACTTC. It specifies CASSLGQGAAYEQYF. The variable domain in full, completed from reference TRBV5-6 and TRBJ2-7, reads DAGVTQSPTHLIKTRGQQVTLRCSPKSGHDTVSWYQQALGQGPQFIFQYYEEEERQRGNFPDRFSGHQFPNYSSELNVNALLLGDSALYLCASSLGQGAAYEQYFGPGTRLTVT.

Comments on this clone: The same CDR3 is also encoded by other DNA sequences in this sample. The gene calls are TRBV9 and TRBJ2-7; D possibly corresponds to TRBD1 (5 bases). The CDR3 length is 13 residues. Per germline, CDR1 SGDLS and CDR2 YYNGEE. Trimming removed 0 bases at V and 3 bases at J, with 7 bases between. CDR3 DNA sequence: TGTGCCAGCAGCGTAGGGGGCGACTACGAGCAGTACTTC. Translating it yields CASSVGGDYEQYF.